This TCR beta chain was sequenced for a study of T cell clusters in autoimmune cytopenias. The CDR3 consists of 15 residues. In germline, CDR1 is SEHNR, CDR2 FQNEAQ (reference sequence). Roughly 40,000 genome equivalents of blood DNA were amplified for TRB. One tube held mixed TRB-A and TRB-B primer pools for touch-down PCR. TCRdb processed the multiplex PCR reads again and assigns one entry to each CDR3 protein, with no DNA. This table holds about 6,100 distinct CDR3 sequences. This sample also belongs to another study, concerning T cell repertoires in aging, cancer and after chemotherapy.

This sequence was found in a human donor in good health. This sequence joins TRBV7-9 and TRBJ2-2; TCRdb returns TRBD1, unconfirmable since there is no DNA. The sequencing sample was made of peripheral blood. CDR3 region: CASSSWTGDTGELFF.